The 25 T cell receptor beta chains in this list originate from one sample, sequenced in a study of cytomegalovirus exposure and HLA in healthy donors. Some clones are missing from TCRdb's copy, which holds only in-frame ones; the method was immunoSEQ multiplex PCR. The data show under 300,000 clones, approximately 83% seen once. The sequenced sample was PBMCs. These receptors came from a young woman in good health and CMV-seronegative.

The genes are TRBV12-5 and TRBJ1-2; D might be TRBD1 (5 bases). V was shortened by 7 bases and J by 2 bases, with 11 bases between the two germline ends. The CDR3 consists of 13 residues. The germline gives CDR1 LGHNT, CDR2 FRNRAP. The CDR3 nucleotides are TGTGCTAGTGCCTGGGGGGGGAACTATGGCTACACCTTC. Translating it yields CASAWGGNYGYTF. Full variable domain (rest looked up from reference TRBV12-5 and TRBJ1-2): DARVTQTPRHKVTEMGQEVTMRCQPILGHNTVFWYRQTMMQGLELLAYFRNRAPLDDSGMPKDRFSAEMPDATLATLKIQPSEPRDSAVYFCASAWGGNYGYTFGSGTRLTVV.

The chain combines TRBV18 with TRBJ2-3, with 12 bases identical to TRBD2. CDR3 size: 16 residues. J was trimmed by 4 bases and V by 1 base; bases with no gene match: 3. Germline loops: CDR1 KGHSH, CDR2 LQKENI. The CDR3 region is CASSPRLAGDPDTQYF. CDR3 DNA: TGTGCCAGCTCACCACGACTAGCGGGAGACCCAGATACGCAGTATTTT.

To note about this clone: At the DNA level, this CDR3 is encoded by other sequences in the same sample as well. The chain links TRBV6-5 to TRBJ1-5; D remains ambiguous. The length of the CDR3 is 13 residues. Germline CDR1 is MNHEY and CDR2 is SVGAGI. The V end lost 7 bases, the J end lost 2 bases, and 9 bases lay between the germline ends. In DNA form, the CDR3 reads TGTGCCAGCAAGGGAGAAGGCAATCAGCCCCAGCATTTT. Translated: CASKGEGNQPQHF.

The CDR3 reads CASSSDWTGGVQVTQHF. The CDR3 nucleotides are TGTGCCAGCAGTTCGGACTGGACAGGGGGTGTTCAGGTAACCCAGCATTTT. The J gene is TRBJ1-5, the V gene TRBV7-9; 10 bases agree with TRBD1. V shed 6 bases, J shed 11 bases, and the junction held 19 bases outside the gene matches. Germline V lookup: CDR1 SEHNR, CDR2 FQNEAQ (reference sequence). This CDR3 has 17 amino acids.

The chain carries TRBV6-5 and TRBJ2-3; tentative D call: TRBD1 (5 bases). This CDR3 has 13 residues. Germline V lookup: CDR1 MNHEY, CDR2 SVGAGI. Trimming left V 5 bases short and J 3 bases short, with 9 bases between. DNA for the CDR3: TGTGCCAGCAGTGTGCAGGGTACAGATACGCAGTATTTT. Translating gives CASSVQGTDTQYF.

The rearrangement uses TRBV27 and TRBJ2-7, with TRBD2 as a possible D gene (5 bases). This CDR3 comprises 14 residues. V was shortened by 0 bases and J by 5 bases, with 11 bases between the two germline ends. From germline, CDR1 is MNHEY and CDR2 SMNVEV (reference sequence). The CDR3, as DNA: TGTGCCAGCAGTTTATCCGGGATGCTCAACGAGCAGTACTTC. It translates to CASSLSGMLNEQYF.

This chain joins TRBV6-5 and TRBJ2-7, with D possibly matching TRBD2 (6 bases). With 2 bases removed from V and 7 bases from J, the gap between germline ends came to 15 bases. This CDR3 has 14 amino acids. Germline V gives CDR1 MNHEY, CDR2 SVGAGI. Written as DNA, the CDR3 is TGTGCCAGCAGTTACAAGGGTAGGGGAGGAGAGCAGTACTTC. Translation: CASSYKGRGGEQYF.

This sequence joins TRBV11-2 and TRBJ2-5; TRBD2 aligns across 7 bases. The CDR3 loop spans 16 amino acids. Germline trimming cut 5 bases from V and 1 base from J; bases unmatched to any gene: 10. CDR1 and CDR2 from the germline V gene are SGHAT and FQNNGV. The CDR3 bases are TGTGCCAGCAGCCGTTCCGGGACTACCCCCCAAGAGACCCAGTACTTC. Translating it yields CASSRSGTTPQETQYF.

V is TRBV28 and J is TRBJ1-5, with 7 nucleotides matching TRBD1. The CDR3 sequence is 16 residues long. Unmatched junction bases numbered 11, after V lost 3 bases and J lost 6 bases. Looked up from germline, CDR1 is MDHEN and CDR2 is SYDVKM. The CDR3 sequence is CASSFRAGGLSQPQHF. The CDR3 bases are TGTGCCAGCAGTTTTAGGGCAGGGGGTCTCAGTCAGCCCCAGCATTTT. Together with reference TRBV28 and TRBJ1-5, the CDR3 gives the full variable domain: DVKVTQSSRYLVKRTGEKVFLECVQDMDHENMFWYRQDPGLGLRLIYFSYDVKMKEKGDIPEGYSVSREKKERFSLILESASTNQTSMYLCASSFRAGGLSQPQHFGDGTRLSIL.

The gene calls are TRBV9 and TRBJ1-1; no clear D. Germline V gene sequence: CDR1 SGDLS, CDR2 YYNGEE. The CDR3 is 14 amino acids. The V end was cut by 3 bases, the J end by 0 bases, with 9 bases between. This CDR3 reads CASSGPTLNTEAFF. In DNA form, the CDR3 reads TGTGCCAGCAGCGGCCCAACACTGAACACTGAAGCTTTCTTT.

This clone showed up just a few times. The genes are TRBV4-2 and TRBJ2-3, with a possible D match to TRBD1 (5 bases). Trimming took 0 bases from V and 1 from J, leaving 14 bases between them. CDR3 length: 17 amino acids. Germline V CDR1 and CDR2: LGHNA, YNFKEQ. CDR3 nucleotides: TGTGCCAGCAGCCAAGAATCCCAGGGCGGCGGCACAGATACGCAGTATTTT. As protein: CASSQESQGGGTDTQYF.

This clone turned up a few times. The V call is TRBV6-5, the J call TRBJ1-5; D remains ambiguous. V lost 5 bases and J 0 bases, leaving 11 bases between the germline ends. Germline V lookup: CDR1 MNHEY, CDR2 SVGAGI. The CDR3 has 15 residues. The CDR3 nucleotides read TGTGCCAGCAGTAGATACCCGAGTAGCAATCAGCCCCAGCATTTT. Its protein is CASSRYPSSNQPQHF.

J is TRBJ2-1 and V is TRBV19; 10 bases are a match to TRBD2. The germline gives CDR1 LNHDA, CDR2 SQIVND (reference sequence). V lost 5 bases and J lost 3; bases outside the gene matches: 4. The CDR3 runs to 15 residues. The CDR3 DNA is TGTGCCAGTAGTGTCTCTAGCGGGAGCTACAATGAGCAGTTCTTC. This translates into CASSVSSGSYNEQFF.

V gene TRBV6-5 combines with J gene TRBJ2-5; D is perhaps TRBD2 (5 bases). CDR1 and CDR2 (germline): MNHEY, SVGAGI. V gave up 3 bases and J gave up 2 bases, with 13 bases separating them. The length of the CDR3 is 15 residues. The CDR3 DNA sequence: TGTGCCAGCAGTTATTTGGGGAGACCTCAAGAGACCCAGTACTTC. Its translation is CASSYLGRPQETQYF.

V and J are TRBV10-1 and TRBJ1-2, with 8 positions matching TRBD1. The junction had 25 bases not matched to a gene; V was cut back by 5 bases and J by 5 bases. The CDR3 runs to 20 residues. The germline gives CDR1 WNHNN, CDR2 SYGVQD (reference sequence). CDR3 loop: CASSPYTGPTGDMGTYGYTF. As DNA, the CDR3 is TGCGCCAGCAGTCCTTATACCGGGCCGACAGGGGATATGGGAACGTATGGCTACACCTTC.

The chain recombines TRBV7-6 with TRBJ1-5; TRBD1 is a possible D gene (5 bases). Germline CDR1 SGHVS, CDR2 FNYEAQ. The CDR3 is made up of 14 amino acids. The V and J ends lost 5 bases and 4 bases respectively, with 12 bases between them. The CDR3 region is CASSHGGGNQPQHF. The CDR3 DNA reads TGTGCCAGCAGCCACGGGGGAGGTAATCAGCCCCAGCATTTT.

J is TRBJ2-1 and V is TRBV29-1, with 7 bases identical to TRBD1. The ends lost 5 bases at V and 7 bases at J; junction bases unmatched: 8. Germline V gene sequence: CDR1 SQVTM, CDR2 ANQGSEA. This CDR3 spans 13 amino acids. The CDR3 sequence: CSVRGPEGNEQFF. The DNA of the CDR3 is TGCAGCGTTAGGGGGCCTGAGGGAAATGAGCAGTTCTTC.

J is TRBJ1-3 and V is TRBV6-1, with D possibly matching TRBD1 (5 bases). CDR3 length: 15 amino acids. Trimming stripped 7 bases from V and 0 bases from J, with 13 bases between. Per germline, CDR1 MNHNS and CDR2 SASEGT. CDR3 sequence: CASMGGAVSGNTIYF. The CDR3 region has the DNA TGTGCCAGCATGGGTGGGGCAGTCTCTGGAAACACCATATATTTT.

This rearrangement joins TRBV9 to TRBJ2-1, with a tentative D call TRBD1 (7 bases). Looked up from germline, CDR1 is SGDLS and CDR2 is YYNGEE. Deletions cut 4 bases from V and 8 bases from J, with 22 bases between. CDR3 length: 16 residues. Written as DNA, the CDR3 is TGTGCCAGCAGCACCCGAGGGGGCGGGGCGAACGATGAGCAGTTCTTC. This encodes CASSTRGGGANDEQFF.

This clone was observed a single time. This sequence joins TRBV27 and TRBJ2-3, with 9 bases lining up with TRBD2. CDR3 size: 13 residues. Losses at the gene ends were 4 bases for V and 15 bases for J; bases not matched to a gene: 11. From germline, CDR1 is MNHEY and CDR2 SMNVEV (reference sequence). CDR3 nucleotide sequence: TGTGCCAGCAGTTCCCCGACTAGCGGTTCACCTTATTTT. Protein product: CASSSPTSGSPYF.

The V gene is TRBV5-6, the J gene TRBJ2-7, with 7 bases fitting TRBD2. V gave up 4 bases and J gave up 4 bases; unmatched junction bases: 11. The length of the CDR3 is 15 residues. CDR1 is SGHDT, CDR2 YYEEEE, per germline. In DNA form, the CDR3 reads TGTGCCAGCAGCCCCGGGGCGGGAGTGGTATACGAGCAGTACTTC. Translation gives CASSPGAGVVYEQYF.

V gene TRBV7-3 combines with J gene TRBJ2-2, with no clear D. This CDR3 spans 12 amino acids. CDR1 is SGHTA, CDR2 FQGTGA, per germline. The V end was cut by 5 bases, the J end by 2 bases, with 3 bases between. Here the CDR3 reads CASSLNTGELFF. The CDR3 bases are TGTGCCAGCAGCCTTAACACCGGGGAGCTGTTTTTT.

The chain recombines TRBV19 with TRBJ2-3; the match to TRBD2 covers 7 bases. There are 12 residues in the CDR3. The ends lost 6 bases at V and 5 bases at J; junction bases unmatched: 2. CDR1 and CDR2 (germline): LNHDA, SQIVND (reference sequence). As DNA, the CDR3 is TGTGCCAGTAGGGCTAGCGGAGATACGCAGTATTTT. Translated: CASRASGDTQYF.

The gene calls are TRBV6-6 and TRBJ1-3; the match to TRBD1 covers 8 bases. Germline trimming cut 5 bases from V and 3 bases from J; bases unmatched to any gene: 3. Germline CDR1 reads MNHNY; CDR2 reads SVGAGI (reference sequence). The CDR3 spans 14 residues. The CDR3 spells CASSRTGSGNTIYF. In DNA, the CDR3 is TGTGCCAGCAGTAGGACAGGGAGTGGAAACACCATATATTTT.

V and J are TRBV27 and TRBJ2-1, with 9 bases aligning to TRBD2. Looked up from germline, CDR1 is MNHEY and CDR2 is SMNVEV (reference sequence). The trim removed 5 bases at V and 8 bases at J, leaving 7 bases unmatched. This CDR3 has 14 amino acids. This CDR3 reads CASSLVAGEYEQFF. The CDR3, as DNA: TGTGCCAGCAGTCTGGTAGCGGGAGAATATGAGCAGTTCTTC.